The following is a T cell receptor beta chain sequence with its context. This may come from a read error, since a much larger clone is one base off. TCRdb processed the reads anew with MiXCR; each CDR3 protein has one entry. Of about 250,000 distinct CDR3 sequences in the sample, under 35% were seen once. Germline CDR1 and CDR2: MNHEY and SMNVEV (reference sequence). This CDR3 is 18 amino acids long. These data originate in a study of kidney transplant recipient with SARS-CoV-2 infection. This chain joins TRBV27 and TRBJ2-3, with TRBD2 matching 11 bases. The TCR comes from a male patient aged 25 to 39 who had COVID-19 and was a kidney transplant recipient. Some T cells may possibly be graft donor cells. The material was a blood sample, obtained at baseline and on day 111 from a kidney transplant recipient. The CDR3 region is CASNLLGLAGEYTDTQYF. For the CDR3, the DNA is TGTGCCAGCAATTTATTAGGACTAGCGGGCGAATACACAGATACGCAGTATTTT.